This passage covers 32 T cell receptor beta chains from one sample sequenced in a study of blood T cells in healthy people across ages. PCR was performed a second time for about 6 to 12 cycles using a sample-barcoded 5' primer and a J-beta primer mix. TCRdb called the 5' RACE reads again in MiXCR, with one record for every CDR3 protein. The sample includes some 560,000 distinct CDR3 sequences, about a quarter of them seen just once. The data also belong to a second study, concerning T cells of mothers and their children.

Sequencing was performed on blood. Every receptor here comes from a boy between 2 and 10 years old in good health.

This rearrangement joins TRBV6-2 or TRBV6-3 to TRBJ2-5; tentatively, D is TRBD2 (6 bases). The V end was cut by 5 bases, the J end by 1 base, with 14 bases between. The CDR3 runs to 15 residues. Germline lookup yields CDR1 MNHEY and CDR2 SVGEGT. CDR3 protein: CASSIQRATQETQYF. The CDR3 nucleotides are TGTGCCAGCAGTATCCAGCGGGCCACCCAAGAGACCCAGTACTTC.

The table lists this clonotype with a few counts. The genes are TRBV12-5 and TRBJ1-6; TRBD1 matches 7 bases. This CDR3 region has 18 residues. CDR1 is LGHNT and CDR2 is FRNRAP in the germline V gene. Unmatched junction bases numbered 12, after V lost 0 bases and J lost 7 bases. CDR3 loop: CASGLVPQGKIFNSPLHF. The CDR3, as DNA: TGTGCTAGTGGTTTGGTACCACAGGGGAAAATTTTCAATTCACCCCTCCACTTT. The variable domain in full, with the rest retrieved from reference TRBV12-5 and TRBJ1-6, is DARVTQTPRHKVTEMGQEVTMRCQPILGHNTVFWYRQTMMQGLELLAYFRNRAPLDDSGMPKDRFSAEMPDATLATLKIQPSEPRDSAVYFCASGLVPQGKIFNSPLHFGNGTRLTVT.

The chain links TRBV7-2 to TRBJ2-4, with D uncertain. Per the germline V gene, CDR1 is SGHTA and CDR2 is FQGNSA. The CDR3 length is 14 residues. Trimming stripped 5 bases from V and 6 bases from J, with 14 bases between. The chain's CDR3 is CASSPRWSGNIQYF. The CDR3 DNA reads TGTGCCAGCAGCCCGAGGTGGTCAGGAAACATTCAGTACTTC.

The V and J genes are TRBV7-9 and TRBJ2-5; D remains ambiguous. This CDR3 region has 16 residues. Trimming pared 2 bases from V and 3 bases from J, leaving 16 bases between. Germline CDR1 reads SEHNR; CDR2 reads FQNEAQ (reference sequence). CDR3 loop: CASSLPSQPDKETQYF. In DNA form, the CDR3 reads TGTGCCAGCAGCTTACCAAGTCAGCCGGATAAAGAGACCCAGTACTTC.

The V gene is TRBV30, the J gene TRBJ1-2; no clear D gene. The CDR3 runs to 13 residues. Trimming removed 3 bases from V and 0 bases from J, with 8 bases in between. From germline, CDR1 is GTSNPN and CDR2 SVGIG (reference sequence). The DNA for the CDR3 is TGTGCCTGGAGAGGCCGCTCTAACTATGGCTACACCTTC. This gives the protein CAWRGRSNYGYTF.

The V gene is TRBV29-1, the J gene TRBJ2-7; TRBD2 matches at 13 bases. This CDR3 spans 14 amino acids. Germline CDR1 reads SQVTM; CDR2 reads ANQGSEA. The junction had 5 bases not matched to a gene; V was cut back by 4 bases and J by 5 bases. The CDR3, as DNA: TGCAGCGTTGGGACTAGCGGGAGAAAAAACGAGCAGTACTTC. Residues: CSVGTSGRKNEQYF.

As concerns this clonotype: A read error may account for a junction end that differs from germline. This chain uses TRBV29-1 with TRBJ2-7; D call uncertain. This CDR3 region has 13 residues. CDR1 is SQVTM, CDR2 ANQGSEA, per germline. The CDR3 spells CSVAQRRVSEQYF. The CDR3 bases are TGCAGTGTTGCCCAGCGACGTGTCAGCGAGCAGTACTTC.

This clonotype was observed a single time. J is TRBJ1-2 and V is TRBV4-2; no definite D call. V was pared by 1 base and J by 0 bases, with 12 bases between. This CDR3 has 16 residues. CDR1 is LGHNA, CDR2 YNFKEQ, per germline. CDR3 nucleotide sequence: TGTGCCAGCAGCCAAGTTTTAACCGCGACTAACTATGGCTACACCTTC. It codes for CASSQVLTATNYGYTF.

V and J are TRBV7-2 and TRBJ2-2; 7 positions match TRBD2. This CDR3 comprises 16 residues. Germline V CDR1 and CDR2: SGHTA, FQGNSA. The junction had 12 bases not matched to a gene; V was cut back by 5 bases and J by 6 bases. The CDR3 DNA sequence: TGTGCCAGCAGCCCCAGTTCAGCGGGAATTTCCGGGGAGCTGTTTTTT. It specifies CASSPSSAGISGELFF.

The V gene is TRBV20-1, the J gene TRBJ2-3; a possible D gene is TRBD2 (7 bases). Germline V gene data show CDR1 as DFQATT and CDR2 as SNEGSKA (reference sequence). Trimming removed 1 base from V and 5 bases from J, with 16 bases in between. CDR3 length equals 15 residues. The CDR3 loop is CSARGERGAGDTQYF. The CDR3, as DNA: TGCAGTGCTAGAGGAGAACGGGGGGCGGGAGATACGCAGTATTTT.

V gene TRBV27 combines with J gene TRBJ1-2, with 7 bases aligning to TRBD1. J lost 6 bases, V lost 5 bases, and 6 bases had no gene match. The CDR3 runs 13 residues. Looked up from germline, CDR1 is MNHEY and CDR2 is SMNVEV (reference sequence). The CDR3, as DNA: TGTGCCAGCAGTCTACAACAGGGGAATGGCTACACCTTC. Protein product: CASSLQQGNGYTF.

CDR3 protein: CASATTRRTGQETQYF. CDR3 in DNA: TGCGCCAGCGCAACAACTCGAAGGACGGGACAAGAGACCCAGTACTTC. The chain is built from TRBV10-2 and TRBJ2-5, with D tentatively TRBD2 (5 bases). The V end was cut by 8 bases, the J end by 2 bases, with 21 bases between. This CDR3 has 16 amino acids. CDR1 and CDR2 (germline): WSHSY, SAAADI.

The CDR3 spells CASSLEAGGARTEAFF. The CDR3 region has the DNA TGCGCCAGCAGCTTGGAGGCAGGGGGGGCGAGGACTGAAGCTTTCTTT. The chain employs TRBV5-1 and TRBJ1-1; 7 nucleotides agree with TRBD1. Germline assignment: CDR1 SGHRS and CDR2 YFSETQ. This CDR3 contains 16 residues. After removal of 0 bases from V and 5 bases from J, the junction contained 10 bases not matched to a gene. The complete variable domain, with remaining parts taken from reference TRBV5-1 and TRBJ1-1, reads KAGVTQTPRYLIKTRGQQVTLSCSPISGHRSVSWYQQTPGQGLQFLFEYFSETQRNKGNFPGRFSGRQFSNSRSEMNVSTLELGDSALYLCASSLEAGGARTEAFFGQGTRLTVV.

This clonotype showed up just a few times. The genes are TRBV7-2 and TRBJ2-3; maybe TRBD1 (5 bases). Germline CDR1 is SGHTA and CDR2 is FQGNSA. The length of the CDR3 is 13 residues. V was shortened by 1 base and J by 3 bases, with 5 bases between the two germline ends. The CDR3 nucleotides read TGTGCCAGCAGCTTAGGACAGACAGATACGCAGTATTTT. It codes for CASSLGQTDTQYF.

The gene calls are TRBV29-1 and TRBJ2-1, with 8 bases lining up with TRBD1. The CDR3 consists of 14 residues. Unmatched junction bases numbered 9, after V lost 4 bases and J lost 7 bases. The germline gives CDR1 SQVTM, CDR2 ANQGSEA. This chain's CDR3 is CSVVGDRRTNEQFF. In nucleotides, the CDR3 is TGCAGCGTTGTTGGGGACAGGAGGACGAATGAGCAGTTCTTC.

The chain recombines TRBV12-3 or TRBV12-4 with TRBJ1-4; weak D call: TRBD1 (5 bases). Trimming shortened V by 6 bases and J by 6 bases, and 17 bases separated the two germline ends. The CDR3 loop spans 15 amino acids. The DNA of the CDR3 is TGTGCCAGCAGCCAACGGGGGGGAATGGATGAAAAACTGTTTTTT. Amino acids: CASSQRGGMDEKLFF.

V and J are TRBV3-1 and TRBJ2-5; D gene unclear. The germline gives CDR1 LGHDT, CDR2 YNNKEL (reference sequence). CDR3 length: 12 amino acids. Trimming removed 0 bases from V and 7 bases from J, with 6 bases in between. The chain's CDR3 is CASSQEEPTQYF. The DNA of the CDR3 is TGTGCCAGCAGCCAAGAGGAGCCGACCCAGTACTTC.

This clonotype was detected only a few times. The CDR3, as DNA: TGTGCCAGCAGTCCCCGGACAGGGGAGGAGCGGGAGGGCCGAGTCGAGCAGTACTTC. Its protein product is CASSPRTGEEREGRVEQYF. The V call is TRBV27, the J call TRBJ2-7; D might be TRBD2 (10 bases). CDR3 size: 19 residues. Germline V lookup: CDR1 MNHEY, CDR2 SMNVEV (reference sequence). Trimming removed 5 bases at V and 6 bases at J, with 32 bases between.

The CDR3 region has the DNA TGTGCCAGCAGTCGTAGCGGAGCCCGCTTTAGCACAGATACGCAGTATTTT. Its translation is CASSRSGARFSTDTQYF. This chain connects TRBV27 to TRBJ2-3; a possible D gene is TRBD2 (6 bases). V shed 5 bases and J shed 0 bases, with 18 bases lying between them. Germline lookup yields CDR1 MNHEY and CDR2 SMNVEV (reference sequence). The CDR3 has 17 residues.

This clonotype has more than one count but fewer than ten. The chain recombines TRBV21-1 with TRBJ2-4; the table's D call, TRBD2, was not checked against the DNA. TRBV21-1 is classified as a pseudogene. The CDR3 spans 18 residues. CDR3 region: CASSKGAGRLGAKNIQYF. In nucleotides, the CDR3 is TGTGCCAGCAGCAAAGGGGCCGGAAGGCTTGGGGCCAAAAACATTCAGTACTTC.

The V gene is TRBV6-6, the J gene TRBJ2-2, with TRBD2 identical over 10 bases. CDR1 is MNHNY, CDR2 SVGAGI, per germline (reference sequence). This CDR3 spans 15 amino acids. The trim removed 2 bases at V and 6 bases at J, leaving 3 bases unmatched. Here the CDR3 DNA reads TGTGCCAGCAGTTACCGCAGCGGGAGGGCCGGGGAGCTGTTTTTT. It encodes CASSYRSGRAGELFF.

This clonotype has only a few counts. For the CDR3, the DNA is TGTGCCAGCAGCGGGAATGATGCGGGAGGGACCAGTGAGCAGTTCTTC. Amino acid sequence: CASSGNDAGGTSEQFF. This rearrangement joins TRBV5-5 to TRBJ2-5, with TRBD2 identical over 9 bases. Judging by the DNA end, TRBJ2-1 fits better; the J call may be wrong. The CDR3 is 16 amino acids. CDR1 is SGHKS and CDR2 is YYEKEE in the germline V gene (reference sequence).

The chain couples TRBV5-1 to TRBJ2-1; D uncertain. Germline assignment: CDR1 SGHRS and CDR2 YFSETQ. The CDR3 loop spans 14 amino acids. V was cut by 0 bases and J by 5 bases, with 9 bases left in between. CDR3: CASSLERLNNEQFF. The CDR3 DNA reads TGCGCCAGCAGCTTGGAGAGGCTAAACAATGAGCAGTTCTTC.

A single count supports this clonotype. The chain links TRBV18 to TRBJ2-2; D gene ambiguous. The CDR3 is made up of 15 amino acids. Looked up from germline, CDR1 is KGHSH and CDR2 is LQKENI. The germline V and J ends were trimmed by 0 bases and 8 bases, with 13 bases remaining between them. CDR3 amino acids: CASSPPVPLIGELFF. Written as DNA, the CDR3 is TGTGCCAGCTCACCACCGGTGCCTCTGATAGGGGAGCTGTTTTTT.

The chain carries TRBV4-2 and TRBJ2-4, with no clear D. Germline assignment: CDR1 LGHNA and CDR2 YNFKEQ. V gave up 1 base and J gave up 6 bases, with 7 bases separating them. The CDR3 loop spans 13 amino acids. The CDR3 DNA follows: TGTGCCAGCAGCCAAGTAGGTGGAAACATTCAGTACTTC. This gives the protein CASSQVGGNIQYF.

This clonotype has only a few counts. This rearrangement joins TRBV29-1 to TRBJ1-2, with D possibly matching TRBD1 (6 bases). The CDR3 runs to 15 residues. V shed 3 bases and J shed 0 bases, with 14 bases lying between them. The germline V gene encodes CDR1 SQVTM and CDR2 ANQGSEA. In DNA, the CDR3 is TGCAGCGTTGAGGATCTGGGGGCAACTAACTATGGCTACACCTTC. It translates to CSVEDLGATNYGYTF.

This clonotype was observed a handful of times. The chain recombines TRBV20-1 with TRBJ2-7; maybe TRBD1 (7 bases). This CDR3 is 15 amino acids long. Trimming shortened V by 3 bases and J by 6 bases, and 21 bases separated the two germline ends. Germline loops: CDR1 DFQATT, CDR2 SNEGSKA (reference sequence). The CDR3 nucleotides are TGCAGTGCTAGGGTGGGCGCAGGGGGGCTTCTCGAGCAGTACTTC. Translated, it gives CSARVGAGGLLEQYF.

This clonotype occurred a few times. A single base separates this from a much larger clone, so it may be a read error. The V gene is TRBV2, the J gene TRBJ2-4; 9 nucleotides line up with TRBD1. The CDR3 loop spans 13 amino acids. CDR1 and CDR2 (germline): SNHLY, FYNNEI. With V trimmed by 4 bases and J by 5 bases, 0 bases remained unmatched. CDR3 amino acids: CASSGTGENIQYF. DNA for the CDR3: TGTGCCAGCAGTGGGACAGGGGAAAACATTCAGTACTTC.

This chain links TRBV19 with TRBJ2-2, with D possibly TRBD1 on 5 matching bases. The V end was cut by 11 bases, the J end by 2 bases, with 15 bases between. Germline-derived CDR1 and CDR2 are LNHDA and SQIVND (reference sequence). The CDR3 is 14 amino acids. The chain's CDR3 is CAGPSTANTGELFF. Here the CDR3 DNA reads TGTGCCGGACCCTCGACAGCCAACACCGGGGAGCTGTTTTTT.

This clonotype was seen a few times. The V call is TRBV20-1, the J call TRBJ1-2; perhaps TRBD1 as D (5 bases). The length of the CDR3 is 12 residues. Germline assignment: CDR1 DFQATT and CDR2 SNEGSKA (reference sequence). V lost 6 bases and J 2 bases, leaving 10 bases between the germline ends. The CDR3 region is CSAPRGNYGYTF. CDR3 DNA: TGCAGTGCCCCGAGGGGAAACTATGGCTACACCTTC.

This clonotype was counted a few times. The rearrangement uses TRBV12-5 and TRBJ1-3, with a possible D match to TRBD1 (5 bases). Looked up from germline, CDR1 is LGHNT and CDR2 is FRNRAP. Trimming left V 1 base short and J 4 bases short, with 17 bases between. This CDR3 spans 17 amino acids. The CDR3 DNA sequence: TGTGCTAGTGGTTTGGCCGGGACCGGTCGCGGAGGAAACACCATATATTTT. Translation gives CASGLAGTGRGGNTIYF.

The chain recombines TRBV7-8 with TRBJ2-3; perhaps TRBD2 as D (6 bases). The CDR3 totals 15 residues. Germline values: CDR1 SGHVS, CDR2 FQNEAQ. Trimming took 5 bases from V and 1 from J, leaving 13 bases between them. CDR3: CASSQPRGGTDTQYF. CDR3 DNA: TGTGCCAGCAGCCAGCCCCGCGGGGGCACAGATACGCAGTATTTT.